This entry describes one T cell receptor beta chain. Its antigen is undetermined. Trimming shortened V by 4 bases and J by 5 bases, and 15 bases separated the two germline ends. The CDR3 has 16 residues. The germline gives CDR1 KGHSH, CDR2 LQKENI. The source of the sample is a study of T cell responses to AZD1222 COVID-19 vaccine. TCRdb keeps only in-frame clones here, not all; method: immunoSEQ multiplex PCR. The sample consists of 150,000 to 200,000 clones, 70% to 90% of them appearing once. Study results and limitations: Unmutated regions of variants are reportedly targeted by nearly half of spike-specific TCRs. A mostly white British donor set with more females was recruited, and clonal diversity was possibly underestimated. With dominance at 160-218 and 743-854, vaccine-associated CD4 TCRs spanned spike. Only a handful of AZD1222 recipients, more than five in all, had baseline seropositivity.

The sequence was obtained from an adult who received the AZD1222 COVID-19 vaccine. This chain joins TRBV18 and TRBJ1-6; D possibly corresponds to TRBD1 (6 bases). The specimen comprised peripheral blood, sampled 28 days after the second AZD1222 dose. CDR3 bases: TGTGCCAGCTCACTGGGGAACAGGGTTGATAATTCACCCCTCCACTTT. Its translation is CASSLGNRVDNSPLHF.